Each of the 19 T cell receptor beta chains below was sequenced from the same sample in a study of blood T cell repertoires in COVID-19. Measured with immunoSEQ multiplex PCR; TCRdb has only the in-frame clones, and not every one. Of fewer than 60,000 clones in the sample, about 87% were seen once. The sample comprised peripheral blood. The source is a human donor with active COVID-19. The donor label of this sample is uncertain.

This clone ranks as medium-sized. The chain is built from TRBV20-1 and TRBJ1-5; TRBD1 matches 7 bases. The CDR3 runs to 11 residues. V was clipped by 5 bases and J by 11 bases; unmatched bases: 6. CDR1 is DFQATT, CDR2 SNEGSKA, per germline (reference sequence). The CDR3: CSASQGGTQHF. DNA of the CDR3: TGCAGTGCTTCGCAGGGGGGCACCCAGCATTTT.

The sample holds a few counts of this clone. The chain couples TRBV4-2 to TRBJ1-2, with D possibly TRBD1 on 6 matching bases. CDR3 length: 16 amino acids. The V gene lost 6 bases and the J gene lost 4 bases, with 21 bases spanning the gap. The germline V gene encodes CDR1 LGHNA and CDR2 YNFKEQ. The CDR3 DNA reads TGTGCCAGCAGTCCCTTAGGGGGTCGTCAGGGCTATGGCTACACCTTC. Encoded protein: CASSPLGGRQGYGYTF.

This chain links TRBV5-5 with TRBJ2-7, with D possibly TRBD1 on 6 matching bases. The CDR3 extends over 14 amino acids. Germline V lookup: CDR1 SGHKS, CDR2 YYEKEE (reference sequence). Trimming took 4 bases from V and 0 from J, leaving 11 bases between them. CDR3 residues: CASSARTVSYEQYF. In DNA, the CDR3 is TGTGCCAGCAGCGCCCGGACAGTCTCCTACGAGCAGTACTTC.

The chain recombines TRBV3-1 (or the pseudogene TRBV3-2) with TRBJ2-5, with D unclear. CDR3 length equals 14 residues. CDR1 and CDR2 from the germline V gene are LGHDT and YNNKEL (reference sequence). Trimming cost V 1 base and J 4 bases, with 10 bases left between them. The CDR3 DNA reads TGTGCCAGCAGCCAAGCCCTAGGTCCAGAGACCCAGTACTTC. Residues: CASSQALGPETQYF.

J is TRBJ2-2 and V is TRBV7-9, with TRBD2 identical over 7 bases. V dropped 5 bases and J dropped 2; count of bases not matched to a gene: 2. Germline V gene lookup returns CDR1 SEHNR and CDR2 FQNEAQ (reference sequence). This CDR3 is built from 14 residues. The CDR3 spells CASSGDYNTGELFF. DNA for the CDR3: TGTGCCAGCAGCGGGGACTACAACACCGGGGAGCTGTTTTTT.

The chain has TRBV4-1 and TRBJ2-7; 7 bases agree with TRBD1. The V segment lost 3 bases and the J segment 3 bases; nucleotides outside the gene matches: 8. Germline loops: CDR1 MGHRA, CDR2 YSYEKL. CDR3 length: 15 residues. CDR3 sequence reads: CASSQVGQPNYEQYF. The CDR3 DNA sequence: TGCGCCAGCAGCCAGGTGGGACAGCCAAACTACGAGCAGTACTTC.

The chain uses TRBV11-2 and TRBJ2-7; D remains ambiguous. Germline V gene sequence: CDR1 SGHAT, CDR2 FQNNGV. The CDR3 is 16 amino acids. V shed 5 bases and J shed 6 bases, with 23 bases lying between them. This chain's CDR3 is CASSPPFLQSASEQYF. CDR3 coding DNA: TGTGCCAGCAGCCCCCCTTTTCTGCAGTCTGCTAGCGAGCAGTACTTC.

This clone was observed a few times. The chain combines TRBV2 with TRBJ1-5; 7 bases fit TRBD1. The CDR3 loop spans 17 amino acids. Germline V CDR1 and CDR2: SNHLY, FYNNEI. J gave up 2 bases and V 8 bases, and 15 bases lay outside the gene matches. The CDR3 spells CASLGGVGGSGNQPQHF. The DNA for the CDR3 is TGTGCCAGCCTTGGAGGAGTAGGGGGCAGTGGCAATCAGCCCCAGCATTTT.

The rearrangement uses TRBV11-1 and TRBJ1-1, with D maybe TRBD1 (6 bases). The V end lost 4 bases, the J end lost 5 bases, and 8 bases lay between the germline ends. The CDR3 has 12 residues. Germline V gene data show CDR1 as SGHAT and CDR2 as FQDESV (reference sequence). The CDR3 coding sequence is TGTGCCAGCAGCTCCCAGGGGACTGAAGCTTTCTTT. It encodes CASSSQGTEAFF. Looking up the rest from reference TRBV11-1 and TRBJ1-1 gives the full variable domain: EAEVAQSPRYKITEKSQAVAFWCDPISGHATLYWYRQILGQGPELLVQFQDESVVDDSQLPKDRFSAERLKGVDSTLKIQPAELGDSAMYLCASSSQGTEAFFGQGTRLTVV.

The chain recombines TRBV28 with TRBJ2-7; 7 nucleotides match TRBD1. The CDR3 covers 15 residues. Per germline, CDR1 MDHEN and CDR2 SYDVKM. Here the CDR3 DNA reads TGTGTAACTGGACAGGCGCAAGCTGGGCTCTACGAGCAGTACTTC. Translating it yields CVTGQAQAGLYEQYF.

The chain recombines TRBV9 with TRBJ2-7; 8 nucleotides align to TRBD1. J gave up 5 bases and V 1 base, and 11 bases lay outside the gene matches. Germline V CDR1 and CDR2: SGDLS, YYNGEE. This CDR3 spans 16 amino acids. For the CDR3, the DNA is TGTGCCAGCAGCGTAAGCCCGACAGGGGTTAAGAACGAGCAGTACTTC. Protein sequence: CASSVSPTGVKNEQYF.

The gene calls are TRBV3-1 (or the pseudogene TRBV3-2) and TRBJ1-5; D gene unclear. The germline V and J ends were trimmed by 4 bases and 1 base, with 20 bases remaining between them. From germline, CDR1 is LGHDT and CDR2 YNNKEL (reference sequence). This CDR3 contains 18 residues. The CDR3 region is CASSPTSGRRASNQPQHF. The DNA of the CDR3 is TGTGCCAGCAGCCCTACCTCGGGGAGGAGAGCCAGCAATCAGCCCCAGCATTTT.

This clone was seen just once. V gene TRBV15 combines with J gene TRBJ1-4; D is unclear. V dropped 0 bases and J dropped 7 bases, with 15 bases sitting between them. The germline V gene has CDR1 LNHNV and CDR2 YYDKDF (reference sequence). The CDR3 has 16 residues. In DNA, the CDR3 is TGTGCCACCAGCAGAGATCAAGTCAGGTTTGGTGAAAAACTGTTTTTT. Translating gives CATSRDQVRFGEKLFF.

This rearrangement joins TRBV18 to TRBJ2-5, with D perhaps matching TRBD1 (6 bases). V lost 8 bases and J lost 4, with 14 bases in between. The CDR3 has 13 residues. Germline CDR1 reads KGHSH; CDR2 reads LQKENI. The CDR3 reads CASHLGARETQYF. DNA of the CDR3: TGTGCCAGCCACCTGGGGGCTCGAGAGACCCAGTACTTC.

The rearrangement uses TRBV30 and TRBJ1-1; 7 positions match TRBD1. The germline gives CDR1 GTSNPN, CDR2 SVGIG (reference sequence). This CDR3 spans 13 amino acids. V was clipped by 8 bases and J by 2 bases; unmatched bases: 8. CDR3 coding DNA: TGTGCCGGATTGGGACAGTCAAACACTGAAGCTTTCTTT. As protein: CAGLGQSNTEAFF.

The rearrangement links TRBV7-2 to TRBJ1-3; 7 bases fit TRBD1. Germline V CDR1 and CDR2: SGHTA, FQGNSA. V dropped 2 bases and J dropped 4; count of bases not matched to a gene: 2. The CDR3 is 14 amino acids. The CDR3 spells CASSLRGPGNTIYF. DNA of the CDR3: TGTGCCAGCAGCTTAAGGGGGCCCGGAAACACCATATATTTT.

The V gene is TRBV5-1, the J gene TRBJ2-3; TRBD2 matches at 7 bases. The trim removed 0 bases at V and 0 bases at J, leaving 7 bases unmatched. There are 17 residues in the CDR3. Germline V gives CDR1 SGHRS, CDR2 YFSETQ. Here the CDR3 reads CASSLDHREASTDTQYF. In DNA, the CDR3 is TGCGCCAGCAGCTTGGATCATCGGGAGGCTAGCACAGATACGCAGTATTTT.

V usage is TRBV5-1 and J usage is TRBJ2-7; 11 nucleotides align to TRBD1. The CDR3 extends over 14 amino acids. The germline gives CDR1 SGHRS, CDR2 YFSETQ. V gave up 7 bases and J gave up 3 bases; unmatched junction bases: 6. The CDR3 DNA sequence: TGCGCCAGCGCTTACGGGACAGGGGGCTACGAGCAGTACTTC. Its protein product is CASAYGTGGYEQYF.

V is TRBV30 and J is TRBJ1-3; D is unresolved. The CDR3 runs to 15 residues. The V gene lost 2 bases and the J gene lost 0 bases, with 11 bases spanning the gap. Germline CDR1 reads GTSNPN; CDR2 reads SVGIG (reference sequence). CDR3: CAWSSGRISGNTIYF. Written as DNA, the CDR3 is TGTGCCTGGAGTAGCGGCAGGATCTCTGGAAACACCATATATTTT.